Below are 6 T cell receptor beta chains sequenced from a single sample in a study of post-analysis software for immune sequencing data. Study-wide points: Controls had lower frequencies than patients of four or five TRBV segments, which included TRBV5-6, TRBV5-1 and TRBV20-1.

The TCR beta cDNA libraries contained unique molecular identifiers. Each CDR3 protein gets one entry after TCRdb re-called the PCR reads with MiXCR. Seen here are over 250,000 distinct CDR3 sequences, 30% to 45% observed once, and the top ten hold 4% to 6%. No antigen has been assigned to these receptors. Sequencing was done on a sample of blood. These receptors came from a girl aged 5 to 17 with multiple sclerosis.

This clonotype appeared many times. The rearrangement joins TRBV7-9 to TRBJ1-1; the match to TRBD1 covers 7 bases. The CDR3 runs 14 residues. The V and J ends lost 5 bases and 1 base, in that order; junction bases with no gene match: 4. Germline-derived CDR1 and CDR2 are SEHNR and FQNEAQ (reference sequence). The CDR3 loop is CASSPGQSNTEAFF. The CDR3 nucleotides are TGTGCCAGCAGCCCGGGACAGTCGAACACTGAAGCTTTCTTT.

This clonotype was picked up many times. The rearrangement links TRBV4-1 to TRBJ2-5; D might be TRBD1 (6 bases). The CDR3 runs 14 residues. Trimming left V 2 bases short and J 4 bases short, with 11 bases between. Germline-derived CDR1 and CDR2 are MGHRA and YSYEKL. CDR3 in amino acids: CASSQSGQIETQYF. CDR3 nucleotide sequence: TGCGCCAGCAGCCAATCTGGACAGATAGAGACCCAGTACTTC.

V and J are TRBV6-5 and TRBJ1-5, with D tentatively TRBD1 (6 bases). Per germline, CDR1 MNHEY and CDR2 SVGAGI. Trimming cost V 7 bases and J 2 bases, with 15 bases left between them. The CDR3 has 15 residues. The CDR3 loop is CASKTGGLGNQPQHF. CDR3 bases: TGTGCCAGCAAAACGGGGGGGCTTGGCAATCAGCCCCAGCATTTT.

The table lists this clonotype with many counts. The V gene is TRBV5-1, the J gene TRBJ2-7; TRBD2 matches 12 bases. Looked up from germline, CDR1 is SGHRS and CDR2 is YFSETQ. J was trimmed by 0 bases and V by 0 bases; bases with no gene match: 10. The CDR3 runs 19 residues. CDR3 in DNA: TGCGCCAGCAGCTTGGCAATCCTAGCGGGAGGGCCGAGCTCCTACGAGCAGTACTTC. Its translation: CASSLAILAGGPSSYEQYF.

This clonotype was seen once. CDR3 residues: CATSRDVTNTGELFF. The DNA for the CDR3 is TGTGCCACCAGCAGAGACGTAACGAACACCGGGGAGCTGTTTTTT. V is TRBV15 and J is TRBJ2-2; D uncertain. Trimming pared 0 bases from V and 0 bases from J, leaving 5 bases between. The CDR3 has 15 residues. Germline V CDR1 and CDR2: LNHNV, YYDKDF (reference sequence).

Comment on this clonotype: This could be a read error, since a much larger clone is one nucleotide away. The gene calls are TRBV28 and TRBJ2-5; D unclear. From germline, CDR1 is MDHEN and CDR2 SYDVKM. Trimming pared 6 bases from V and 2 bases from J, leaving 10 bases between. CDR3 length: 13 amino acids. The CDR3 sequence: CASRTNRQETQYF. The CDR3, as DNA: TGTGCCAGCAGGACGAACCGACAAGAGACCCAGTACTTC.